This T cell receptor (beta chain) was sequenced during a study of blood T cell repertoires in COVID-19. Study summary: From T cells, B-cell-depleted T cells, or PBMCs came the material, which was cDNA or gDNA.

As handled by the study authors: Amplification of reference gene primers was used by the study to estimate nucleated cell counts. Sequenced by immunoSEQ multiplex PCR; TCRdb stores in-frame clones only, minus some. The V and J calls and clone size are taken from that table; D and trimming were inferred from the DNA. The table lists approximately 200,000 clones, 85% to 95% of them singletons. The germline V gene has CDR1 MNHEY and CDR2 SVGAGI. CDR3 length: 15 amino acids. The trim removed 4 bases at V and 7 bases at J, leaving 9 bases unmatched. Sequenced sample: peripheral blood. This chain connects TRBV6-5 to TRBJ1-1; 10 nucleotides line up with TRBD1. The receptor was isolated from a man aged 30 to 45 with COVID-19, enrolled during active disease. For the CDR3, the DNA is TGTGCCAGCAGTTCGCCGGGACAGGGGTTTAATGAAGCTTTCTTT. It yields the protein CASSSPGQGFNEAFF.